A selection of T cell receptor beta chains follows, all from one sample in a study of T cell changes during pregnancy in multiple sclerosis. This table comes from immunoSEQ multiplex PCR, and its TCRdb copy is limited to in-frame clones, with some not included. This table holds some 41,000 clones, 89% found once. Sequenced here: CD4+ T cells from peripheral blood mononuclear cells, sampled in the first trimester of pregnancy. The source of these receptors is a female donor with multiple sclerosis, enrolled in a pregnancy study. Each CDR3 is given with its conserved first and last residue. A D gene is named only where the DNA matches it firmly. Some rows mark clone size as missing; the rest say once, few, many or name a class of expanded clone.

length | J | D | size | V | CDR3 | DNA
15 | TRBJ2-5 | . | . | TRBV11-2 | CASSLDGLVQETQYF | TGTGCCAGCAGCTTAGACGGTTTGGTACAAGAGACCCAGTACTTC
13 | TRBJ2-3 | . | . | TRBV4-2 | CASSQGATDTQYF | TGTGCCAGCAGCCAAGGGGCTACAGATACGCAGTATTTT
14 | TRBJ1-5 | . | . | TRBV5-1 | CASSLEGANQPQHF | TGCGCCAGCAGCTTGGAAGGGGCGAATCAGCCCCAGCATTTT
12 | TRBJ2-5 | . | once | TRBV7-6 | CASRRTAETQYF | TGTGCCAGCAGGCGGACTGCCGAGACCCAGTACTTC
15 | TRBJ2-7 | . | once | TRBV7-9 | CASSLDGVSSYEQYF | TGTGCCAGCAGCTTAGACGGGGTGAGCTCCTACGAGCAGTACTTC
16 | TRBJ2-2 | . | . | TRBV5-1 | CASSPHTTVGAGELFF | TGCGCCAGCAGCCCGCACACGACAGTTGGAGCCGGGGAGCTGTTTTTT
17 | TRBJ1-4 | TRBD1 | . | TRBV5-1 | CASSYAGGTGLNEKLFF | TGCGCCAGCAGCTACGCCGGGGGGACAGGTTTGAATGAAAAACTGTTTTTT
16 | TRBJ2-7 | . | . | TRBV7-2 | CASSLSVPLGPYEQYF | TGTGCCAGCAGCTTATCAGTCCCTCTTGGGCCCTACGAGCAGTACTTC
13 | TRBJ1-1 | . | . | TRBV19 | CASSSTMNTEAFF | TGTGCCAGTAGTAGTACAATGAACACTGAAGCTTTCTTT
15 | TRBJ2-7 | . | . | TRBV5-1 | CASSLLGRGGYEQYF | TGCGCCAGCAGCTTGTTGGGCAGGGGAGGGTACGAGCAGTACTTC
16 | TRBJ2-1 | TRBD2 | . | TRBV9 | CASSVSGSGTYNEQFF | TGTGCCAGCAGCGTAAGTGGTAGCGGGACATACAATGAGCAGTTCTTC
14 | TRBJ1-1 | . | . | TRBV9 | CASSVDQGPTEAFF | TGTGCCAGCAGCGTAGATCAGGGCCCCACTGAAGCTTTCTTT
16 | TRBJ1-6 | . | . | TRBV18 | CASSPFTSSYNSPLHF | TGTGCCAGCTCACCATTTACAAGCTCCTATAATTCACCCCTCCACTTT
16 | TRBJ2-2 | TRBD2 | few | TRBV2 | CASSEIASGDTGELFF | TGTGCCAGCAGTGAAATAGCTAGCGGGGACACCGGGGAGCTGTTTTTT
18 | TRBJ2-2 | TRBD1 | . | TRBV7-9 | CASSLGRDRVRGTGELFF | TGTGCCAGCAGCTTAGGTCGGGACAGGGTTCGGGGCACCGGGGAGCTGTTTTTT
13 | TRBJ2-5 | TRBD2 | . | TRBV5-4 | CASSPGGVETQYF | TGTGCCAGCAGCCCGGGGGGGGTGGAGACCCAGTACTTC
14 | TRBJ2-7 | . | . | TRBV30 | CAWKGGGLQYEQYF | TGTGCCTGGAAAGGCGGCGGGTTGCAATACGAGCAGTACTTC